A selection of T cell receptor beta chains follows, all from one sample in a study of cytomegalovirus exposure and HLA in healthy donors. Data came from immunoSEQ multiplex PCR; TCRdb stores just in-frame clones and leaves some out. Counted here are approximately 160,000 clones, more than 65% occurring once; the ten biggest clones make up approximately 2.8%. The sample taken for sequencing was PBMCs. The receptors shown here come from a woman aged 40 to 50 in good health and CMV-seropositive. Both conserved end residues are part of each CDR3.

v_call,j_call,cdr3_aa
TRBV4-3,TRBJ2-1,CASSQEELGPGLGEQFF
TRBV13,TRBJ2-1,CASSLGKLAMAFF
TRBV4-3,TRBJ2-7,CASSPSTGIDIEEQYF
TRBV7-2,TRBJ2-3,CASRLRGLEDTQYF
TRBV5-1,TRBJ2-1,CASSIQGNEQFF
TRBV5-1,.,CASSLRTVDTYEQYF
TRBV4-2,TRBJ2-7,CASTRERVGPYEQYF
TRBV5-6,TRBJ2-4,CASGGMGLAENIQYF
TRBV28,TRBJ1-4,CASSSGSGSNEKLFF
TRBV13,TRBJ1-6,CASSFGGTTSPLHF